This T cell receptor (beta chain) was documented in a study of PD-L1 blockade in urothelial cancer. Time point denoted: pretreatment peripheral blood. The protocol was immunoSEQ multiplex PCR, while the TCRdb copy is restricted to in-frame clones and leaves out a portion. The sample contains some 45,000 clones, 80% of which appear only once. The sample consisted of PBMCs, taken around atezolizumab (anti-PD-L1) treatment. The TCR was taken from a man aged 60 to 69 with urothelial cancer.

Here the CDR3 DNA reads TGTGCCAGCATCCCTCAGCCAGGGGGAAACACCATATATTTT. It codes for CASIPQPGGNTIYF. J is TRBJ1-3 and V is TRBV7-2, with D possibly matching TRBD1 (5 bases). The germline V gene has CDR1 SGHTA and CDR2 FQGNSA. CDR3 length: 14 residues. Deletions cut 7 bases from V and 4 bases from J, with 14 bases between.